One sample yielded the 5 T cell receptor beta chains listed below, sequenced in a study of cytomegalovirus exposure and HLA in healthy donors. Using immunoSEQ multiplex PCR, the repertoire was profiled, and TCRdb retains in-frame clones only, with some absent. Among about 150,000 clones listed, about 88% were seen once. Material: PBMCs. Source of these receptors: a young man in good health and CMV-seropositive.

V usage is TRBV25-1 and J usage is TRBJ1-2; D is possibly TRBD1 (6 bases). CDR1 is MGHDK and CDR2 is SYGVNS in the germline V gene. This CDR3 spans 14 amino acids. Trimming left V 8 bases short and J 1 base short, with 14 bases between. The CDR3 DNA sequence: TGTGCCAGCGCCGGGGGGCAGGGTAACTATGGCTACACCTTC. It specifies CASAGGQGNYGYTF.

The V and J genes are TRBV7-2 and TRBJ2-7; D is perhaps TRBD2 (6 bases). Per the germline V gene, CDR1 is SGHTA and CDR2 is FQGNSA. V lost 3 bases to trimming and J lost 1 base, with 10 bases between them. The CDR3 consists of 14 residues. CDR3 in amino acids: CASSFEAGSYEQYF. The CDR3 DNA follows: TGTGCCAGCAGCTTTGAGGCGGGATCCTACGAGCAGTACTTC.

This clone was detected once. This chain links TRBV19 with TRBJ1-6; D call uncertain. CDR1 is LNHDA, CDR2 SQIVND, per germline (reference sequence). With 4 bases removed from V and 0 bases from J, the gap between germline ends came to 10 bases. The CDR3 length is 16 residues. CDR3 sequence (DNA): TGTGCCAGTAGTAGATCTTCCAGCTCCTATAATTCACCCCTCCACTTT. Protein sequence: CASSRSSSSYNSPLHF.

The chain combines TRBV30 with TRBJ2-4; D perhaps matches TRBD1 (6 bases). The germline V and J ends were trimmed by 8 bases and 2 bases, with 16 bases remaining between them. Germline V CDR1 and CDR2: GTSNPN, SVGIG (reference sequence). CDR3 size: 14 residues. As DNA, the CDR3 is TGTGCCGGAGTGGGGGCTCTAACCAAAAACATTCAGTACTTC. Translated, it gives CAGVGALTKNIQYF.

Concerning this clone itself: The same CDR3 also results from other DNA sequences found in this sample. The V gene is TRBV6-5, the J gene TRBJ1-3, with D unresolved. The germline CDR1 and CDR2 sequences are MNHEY and SVGAGI. Between the trimmed V and J ends, which lost 6 bases and 1 base, there was a span of 10 bases. The CDR3 extends over 14 amino acids. Here the CDR3 reads CASSLGGSGNTIYF. CDR3 nucleotides: TGTGCCAGCAGCCTGGGAGGATCTGGAAACACCATATATTTT.